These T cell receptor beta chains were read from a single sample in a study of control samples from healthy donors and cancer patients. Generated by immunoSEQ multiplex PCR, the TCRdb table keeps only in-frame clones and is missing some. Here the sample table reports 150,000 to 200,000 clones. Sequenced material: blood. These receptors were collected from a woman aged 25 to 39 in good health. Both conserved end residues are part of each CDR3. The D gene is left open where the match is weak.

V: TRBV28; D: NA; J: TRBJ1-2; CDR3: CASSFAQGRAISF; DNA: TGTGCCAGCAGTTTTGCACAGGGTCGGGCTATTTCCTTC
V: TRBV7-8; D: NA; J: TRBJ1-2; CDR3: CASSLIRTQAGYTF; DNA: TGTGCCAGCAGCTTAATCAGGACCCAGGCTGGCTACACCTTC
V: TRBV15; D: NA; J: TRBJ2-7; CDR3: CATSRDYTAPEQYF; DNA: TGTGCCACCAGCAGAGATTACACAGCCCCGGAGCAGTACTTC
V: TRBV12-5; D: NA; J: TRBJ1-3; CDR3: CASRQGKLWDTIYF; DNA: TGTGCTAGTCGTCAGGGGAAATTGTGGGACACCATATATTTT
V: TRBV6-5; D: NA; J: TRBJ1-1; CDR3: CASSYGRGNTEAFF; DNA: TGTGCCAGCAGTTACGGGAGGGGGAACACTGAAGCTTTCTTT
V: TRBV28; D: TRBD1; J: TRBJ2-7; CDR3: CASIGDRRAYEQYF; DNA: TGTGCCAGCATAGGGGACAGGAGAGCCTACGAGCAGTACTTC
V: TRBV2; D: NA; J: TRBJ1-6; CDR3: CASRIRRGEKFYNSPLHF; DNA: TGTGCCAGCCGGATTAGGAGGGGTGAAAAGTTTTATAATTCACCCCTCCACTTT
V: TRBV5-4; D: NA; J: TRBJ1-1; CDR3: CASTPSVINTEAFF; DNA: TGTGCCAGCACCCCCTCGGTAATAAACACTGAAGCTTTCTTT
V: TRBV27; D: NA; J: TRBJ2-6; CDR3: CASSLKWSGANVLTF; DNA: TGTGCCAGCAGTTTAAAGTGGTCTGGGGCCAACGTCCTGACTTTC
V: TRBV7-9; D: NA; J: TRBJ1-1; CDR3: CASSASPHGGTEAFF; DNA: TGTGCCAGCAGCGCTTCTCCCCACGGGGGCACTGAAGCTTTCTTT
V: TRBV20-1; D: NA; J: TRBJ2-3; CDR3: CSASPARISTDTQYF; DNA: TGCAGTGCTAGTCCGGCCAGGATTAGCACAGATACGCAGTATTTT